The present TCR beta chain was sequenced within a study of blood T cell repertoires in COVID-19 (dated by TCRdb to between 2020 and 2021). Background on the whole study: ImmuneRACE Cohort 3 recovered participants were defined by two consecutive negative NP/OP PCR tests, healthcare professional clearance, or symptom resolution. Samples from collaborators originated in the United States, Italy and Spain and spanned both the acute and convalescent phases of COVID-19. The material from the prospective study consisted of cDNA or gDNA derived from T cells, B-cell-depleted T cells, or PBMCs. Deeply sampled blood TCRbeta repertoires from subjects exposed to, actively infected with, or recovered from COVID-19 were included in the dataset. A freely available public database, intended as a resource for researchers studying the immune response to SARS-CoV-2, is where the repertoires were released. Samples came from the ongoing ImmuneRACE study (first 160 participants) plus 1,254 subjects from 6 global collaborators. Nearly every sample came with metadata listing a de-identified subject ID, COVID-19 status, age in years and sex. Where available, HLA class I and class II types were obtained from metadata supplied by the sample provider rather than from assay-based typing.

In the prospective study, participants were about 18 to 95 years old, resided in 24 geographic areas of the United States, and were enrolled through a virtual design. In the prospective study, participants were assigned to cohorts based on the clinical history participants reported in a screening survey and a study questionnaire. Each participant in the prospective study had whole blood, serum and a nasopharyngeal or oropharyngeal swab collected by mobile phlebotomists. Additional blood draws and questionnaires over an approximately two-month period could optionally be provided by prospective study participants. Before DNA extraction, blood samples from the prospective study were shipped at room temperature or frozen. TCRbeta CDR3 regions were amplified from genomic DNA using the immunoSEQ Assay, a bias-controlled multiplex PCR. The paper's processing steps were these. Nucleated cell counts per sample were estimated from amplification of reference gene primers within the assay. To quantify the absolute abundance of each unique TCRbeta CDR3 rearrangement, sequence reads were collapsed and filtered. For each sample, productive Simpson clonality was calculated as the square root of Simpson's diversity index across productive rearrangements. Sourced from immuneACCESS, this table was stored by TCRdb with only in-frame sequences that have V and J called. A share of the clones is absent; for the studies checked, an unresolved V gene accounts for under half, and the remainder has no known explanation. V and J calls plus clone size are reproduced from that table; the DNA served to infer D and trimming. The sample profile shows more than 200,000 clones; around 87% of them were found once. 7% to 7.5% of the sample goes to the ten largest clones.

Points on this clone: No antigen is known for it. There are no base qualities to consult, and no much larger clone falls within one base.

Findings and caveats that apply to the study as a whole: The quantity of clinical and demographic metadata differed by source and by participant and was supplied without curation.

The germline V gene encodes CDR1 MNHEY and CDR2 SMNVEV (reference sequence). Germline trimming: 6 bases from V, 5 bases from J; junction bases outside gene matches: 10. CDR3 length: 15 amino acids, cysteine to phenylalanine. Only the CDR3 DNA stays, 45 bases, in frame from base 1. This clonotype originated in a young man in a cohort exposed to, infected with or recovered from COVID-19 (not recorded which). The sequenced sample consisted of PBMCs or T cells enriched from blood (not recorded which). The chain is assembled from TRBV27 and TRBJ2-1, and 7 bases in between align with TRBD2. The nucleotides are TGTGCCAGCAGGGGGGTGGCTAGCGGTAACAATGAGCAGTTCTTC. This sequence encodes CASRGVASGNNEQFF.